This T cell receptor beta chain is from a study of cytomegalovirus exposure and HLA in healthy donors. Germline CDR1 and CDR2: MDHEN and SYDVKM. The CDR3 is made up of 13 amino acids. V lost 7 bases, J lost 0 bases, and 10 bases lay in between. PCR primers comprised 60 Vbeta and 13 Jbeta primers. TCRdb's copy holds only in-frame clones and misses some; the assay was immunoSEQ multiplex PCR. The sample lists about 160,000 clones, approximately 78% occurring once. General study results and limits: From TCR beta sequences, most subjects' HLA-A and HLA-B alleles were reportedly predicted accurately.

On this clone itself: Its matching antigen is unknown.

This rearrangement joins TRBV28 to TRBJ2-7; D gene ambiguous. The sample consisted of PBMCs. The origin of this receptor is a male donor in good health and CMV-seronegative. The CDR3 DNA follows: TGTGCCAGCACGGTGGAGTTCTCCTACGAGCAGTACTTC. It yields the protein CASTVEFSYEQYF.